This TCR beta chain was sequenced during a study of blood T cell repertoires in COVID-19. Whole-study context: PBMCs, B-cell-depleted T cells, or T cells provided the cDNA or gDNA that made up the material.

The CDR3 spans 15 residues. CDR1 LNHDA and CDR2 SQIVND come from the germline V gene (reference sequence). Trimming at V came to 5 bases and at J to 7 bases, leaving 6 bases not matched to a gene. The assay was immunoSEQ multiplex PCR, and TCRdb's table has in-frame clones only and misses some. This repertoire shows 390,000 or so clones, under 85% found once; its top ten account for approximately 4.7%. This clone has a single count. Sequenced sample: PBMCs or T cells enriched from blood (not recorded which). The clonotype originates from a woman aged 45-65 years who had recovered from COVID-19. The genes are TRBV19 and TRBJ1-4, with 11 bases that match TRBD1. The DNA for the CDR3 is TGTGCCAGTAGTTCTGGACAGGGGGCAGGTGAAAAACTGTTTTTT. Its translation is CASSSGQGAGEKLFF.